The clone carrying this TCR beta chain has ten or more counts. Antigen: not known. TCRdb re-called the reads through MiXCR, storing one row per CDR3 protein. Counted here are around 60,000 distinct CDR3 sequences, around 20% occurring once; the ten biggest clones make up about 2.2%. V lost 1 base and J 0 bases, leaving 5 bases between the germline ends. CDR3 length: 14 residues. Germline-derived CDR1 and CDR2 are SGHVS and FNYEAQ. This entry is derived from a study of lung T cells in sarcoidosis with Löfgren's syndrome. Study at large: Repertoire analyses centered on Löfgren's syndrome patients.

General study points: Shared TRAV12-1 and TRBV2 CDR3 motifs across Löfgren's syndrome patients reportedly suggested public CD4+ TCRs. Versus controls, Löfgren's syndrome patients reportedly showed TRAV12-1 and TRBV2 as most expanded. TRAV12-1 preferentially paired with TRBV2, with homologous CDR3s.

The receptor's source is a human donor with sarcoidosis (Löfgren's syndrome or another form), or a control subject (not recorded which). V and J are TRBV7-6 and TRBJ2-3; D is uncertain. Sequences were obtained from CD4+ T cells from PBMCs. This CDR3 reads CASSLEVSTDTQYF. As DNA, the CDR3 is TGTGCCAGCAGCTTAGAAGTGAGCACAGATACGCAGTATTTT.